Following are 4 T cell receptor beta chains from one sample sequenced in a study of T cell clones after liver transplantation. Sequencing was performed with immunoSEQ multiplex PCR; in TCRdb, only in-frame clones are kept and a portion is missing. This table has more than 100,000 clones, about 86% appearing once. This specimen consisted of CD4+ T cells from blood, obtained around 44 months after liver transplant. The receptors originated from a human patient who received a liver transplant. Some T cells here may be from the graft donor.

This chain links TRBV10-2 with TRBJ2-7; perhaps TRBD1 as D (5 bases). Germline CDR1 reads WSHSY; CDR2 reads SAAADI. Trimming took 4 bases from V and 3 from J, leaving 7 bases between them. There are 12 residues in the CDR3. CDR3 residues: CASSGQRYEQYF. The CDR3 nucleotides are TGCGCCAGCAGTGGACAGCGCTACGAGCAGTACTTC.

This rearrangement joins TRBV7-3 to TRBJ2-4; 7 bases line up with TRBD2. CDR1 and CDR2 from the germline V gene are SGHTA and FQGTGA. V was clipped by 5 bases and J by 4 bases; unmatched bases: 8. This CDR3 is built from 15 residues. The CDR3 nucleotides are TGTGCCAGCAGCCTCTCCTGGGGGGGTAAAAACATTCAGTACTTC. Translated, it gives CASSLSWGGKNIQYF.

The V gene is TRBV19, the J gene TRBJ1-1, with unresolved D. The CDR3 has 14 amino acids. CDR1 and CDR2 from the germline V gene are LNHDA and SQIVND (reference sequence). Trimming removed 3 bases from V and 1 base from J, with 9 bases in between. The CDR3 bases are TGTGCCAGTAGTATCGGAGGGAGGAACACTGAAGCTTTCTTT. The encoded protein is CASSIGGRNTEAFF.

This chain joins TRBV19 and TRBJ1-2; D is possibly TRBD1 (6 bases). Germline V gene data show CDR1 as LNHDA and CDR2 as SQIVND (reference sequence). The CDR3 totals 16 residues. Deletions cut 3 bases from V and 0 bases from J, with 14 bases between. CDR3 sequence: CASSIRGAQANYGYTF. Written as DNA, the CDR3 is TGTGCCAGTAGTATCCGGGGGGCCCAAGCTAACTATGGCTACACCTTC.